This entry concerns a single T cell receptor beta chain. Its antigen is currently not known. Base qualities are missing; no much larger clone stands one base away. The data are from a study of blood T cell repertoires in COVID-19 (dated by TCRdb to about 2020). About the study as a whole: Samples covering the acute and convalescent phases of COVID-19 were provided by collaborators in the United States, Italy and Spain. HLA class I and class II types, where available, came from metadata supplied by the sample provider rather than from assay-based typing. The sample metadata nearly always contained a de-identified subject ID, COVID-19 status, age in years and sex. The prospective study material was composed of cDNA or gDNA derived from T cells, B-cell-depleted T cells, or PBMCs. The samples were drawn from two sources: the first 160 participants of the ongoing ImmuneRACE study, and 1,200 or so subjects contributed by 6 global collaborators. The dataset comprised deeply sampled blood TCRbeta repertoires from subjects exposed to, actively infected with, or recovered from COVID-19. The repertoires were made available in a free public database intended to serve as a resource for research on the immune response to SARS-CoV-2.

Participants in the prospective study were aged about 18 to 95 years, lived in under 30 United States geographic areas, and enrolled through a virtual design. Cohort assignment in the prospective study relied on participant-reported clinical history from a screening survey and a study questionnaire. In the prospective study, whole blood, serum and a nasopharyngeal or oropharyngeal swab were collected from each participant by mobile phlebotomists. Participants in the prospective study had the option to provide additional blood draws and questionnaires over an approximately two-month period. Blood samples from the prospective study were shipped frozen or at room temperature prior to DNA extraction. Findings and caveats that apply to the study as a whole: The quantity of clinical and demographic metadata differed by source and by participant and was supplied without curation.

The immunoSEQ Assay, a bias-controlled multiplex PCR, was used to amplify TCRbeta CDR3 regions from genomic DNA. Concerning the study's data processing: Nucleated cell counts per sample were estimated from amplification of reference gene primers within the assay. To quantify the absolute abundance of each unique TCRbeta CDR3 rearrangement, sequence reads were collapsed and filtered. For each sample, productive Simpson clonality was calculated as the square root of Simpson's diversity index across productive rearrangements. The table comes from immuneACCESS by way of TCRdb, which keeps in-frame sequences with V and J called. Part of the clones is missing from these tables; in studies checked, under half for an unresolved V gene and the rest for unknown reasons. That table is the source of V, J and clone size, and D and trimming were worked out from the DNA. The table for this sample lists about 270,000 clones; approximately 91% of them were counted only once. Roughly 2% of the sample goes to the ten largest clones.

The germline V end is reduced by 4 bases and the J end by 3 bases; junction bases left unmatched: 3. CDR1 and CDR2, looked up from the germline V gene, are LGHNA and YNFKEQ. The CDR3 sequence holds 14 residues, the cysteine and phenylalanine included. The read is trimmed to its CDR3 DNA, 42 bases read in frame from base 1. This TCR came from a woman in her thirties or forties with acute COVID-19. The sequence is built from TRBV4-2 and TRBJ2-1, with 7 central nucleotides matching TRBD1. Sequencing was carried out using PBMCs or T cells enriched from blood (not recorded which). The bases are TGTGCCAGCAGCCCCGGGGACAGCTACAATGAGCAGTTCTTC. This translates into CASSPGDSYNEQFF.